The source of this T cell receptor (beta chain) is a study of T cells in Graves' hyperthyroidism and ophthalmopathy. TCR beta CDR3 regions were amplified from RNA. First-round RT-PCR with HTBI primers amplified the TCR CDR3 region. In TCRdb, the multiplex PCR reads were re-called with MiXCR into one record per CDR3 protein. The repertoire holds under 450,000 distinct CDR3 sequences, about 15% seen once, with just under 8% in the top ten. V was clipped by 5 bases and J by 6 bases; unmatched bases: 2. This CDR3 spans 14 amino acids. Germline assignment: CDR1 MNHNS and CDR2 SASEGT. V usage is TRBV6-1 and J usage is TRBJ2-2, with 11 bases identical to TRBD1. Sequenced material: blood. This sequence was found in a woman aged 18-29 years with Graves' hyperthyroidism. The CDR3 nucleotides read TGTGCCAGCAGTCGGACAGGGGGCCCCGGGGAGCTGTTTTTT. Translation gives CASSRTGGPGELFF.